The rows below give T cell receptor beta chains drawn from one sample of a study of cytomegalovirus exposure and HLA in healthy donors. Measured with immunoSEQ multiplex PCR; TCRdb has only the in-frame clones, and not every one. The sample holds around 190,000 clones, roughly 80% seen once. Sequencing input: PBMCs. These receptors were taken from a woman aged 45-65 years in good health and CMV-seronegative. The CDR3 runs from the conserved cysteine through the conserved F or W. Each record gives: clone size, V gene, J gene, CDR3 protein. A row's size may be missing; if present it is once, few, many or a size class.

size: .; V: TRBV7-2; J: TRBJ1-1; CDR3: CASSFSGTGTEAFF
size: .; V: TRBV10-3; J: TRBJ1-2; CDR3: CAISEGTGLYGYTF
size: .; V: TRBV7-2; J: TRBJ1-1; CDR3: CASSGQLNTEAFF
size: .; V: TRBV27; J: TRBJ1-4; CDR3: CASIKAGGNEKLFF
size: .; V: TRBV11-2; J: TRBJ2-2; CDR3: CASSLDPHLLNTGELFF
size: .; V: TRBV5-4; J: TRBJ2-1; CDR3: CASSSPGTSGFREQFF
size: .; V: TRBV7-9; J: TRBJ1-1; CDR3: CASSLYGQGYTEAFF
size: .; V: TRBV9; J: TRBJ2-5; CDR3: CASSASGTSGETQYF
size: few; V: TRBV5-1; J: TRBJ1-1; CDR3: CASSPQGLNTEAFF
size: .; V: TRBV6-6; J: TRBJ1-1; CDR3: CASSYGAEGTEAFF
size: few; V: TRBV9; J: TRBJ2-7; CDR3: CASSVEAGGFYEQYF
size: .; V: TRBV10-1; J: TRBJ1-4; CDR3: CASPRVRGIATNEKLFF
size: .; V: TRBV12-5; J: TRBJ2-7; CDR3: CASGLVQGSYEQYF
size: .; V: TRBV27; J: TRBJ2-1; CDR3: CASSPRLAGGSYNEQFF
size: few; V: TRBV6-5; J: TRBJ1-4; CDR3: CASSHTATNEKLFF
size: .; V: TRBV6-1; J: TRBJ2-5; CDR3: CASSVGGGTQYF
size: .; V: TRBV18; J: TRBJ2-4; CDR3: CASSPRTGMDIQYF
size: .; V: TRBV6-5; J: TRBJ1-2; CDR3: CASSLTGRYGYTF
size: .; V: TRBV5-1; J: TRBJ2-7; CDR3: CASSLAAAGRSYEQYF
size: few; V: TRBV28; J: TRBJ2-6; CDR3: CASTTLGAGQTGANVLTF
size: .; V: TRBV4-1; J: TRBJ2-3; CDR3: CASSPRLAGGPGDTQYF
size: once; V: TRBV6-5; J: TRBJ2-2; CDR3: CASSYRALGAGELFF
size: .; V: TRBV6-6; J: TRBJ2-7; CDR3: CASIDRGPTYEQYF